A single sample is the source of the 10 T cell receptor beta chains below, sequenced in a study of cytomegalovirus exposure and HLA in healthy donors. 13 Jbeta primers and 60 Vbeta primers were used for the PCR. Only in-frame clones appear in the TCRdb table, and some are missing; sequencing was by immunoSEQ multiplex PCR. The data show around 150,000 clones, over 60% seen once. Specimen: PBMCs. The receptors were gathered from a woman aged 30 to 39 in good health and CMV-seronegative.

The chain has TRBV19 and TRBJ2-2, with 9 bases identical to TRBD1. The CDR3 runs 16 residues. With 6 bases clipped from V and 6 bases from J, the junction kept 11 bases outside the gene matches. The V gene's germline CDR1 is LNHDA and CDR2 SQIVND (reference sequence). The CDR3 reads CASRALGTGSAGELFF. The CDR3 nucleotides are TGTGCCAGTAGAGCCTTAGGGACAGGGTCGGCCGGGGAGCTGTTTTTT.

The chain has TRBV11-2 and TRBJ2-1, with 7 bases lining up with TRBD1. This CDR3 contains 17 residues. V gave up 6 bases and J gave up 0 bases; unmatched junction bases: 11. The germline CDR1 and CDR2 sequences are SGHAT and FQNNGV. The CDR3, as DNA: TGTGCCAGCAGTCCCGAGACAGGGTTAAGCTCCTACAATGAGCAGTTCTTC. Translation gives CASSPETGLSSYNEQFF.

The V call is TRBV5-1, the J call TRBJ2-3, with no clear D. Trimming left V 4 bases short and J 6 bases short, with 6 bases between. The V gene's germline CDR1 is SGHRS and CDR2 YFSETQ. This CDR3 contains 11 residues. CDR3: CASSEADTQYF. The CDR3 region has the DNA TGCGCCAGCAGCGAAGCGGATACGCAGTATTTT.

The J gene is TRBJ2-6, the V gene TRBV4-1; D is undetermined. Trimming removed 0 bases at V and 0 bases at J, with 9 bases between. The CDR3 spans 17 residues. Germline lookup yields CDR1 MGHRA and CDR2 YSYEKL. CDR3 sequence: CASSQEQTTSGANVLTF. CDR3 DNA sequence: TGCGCCAGCAGCCAAGAACAGACAACCTCTGGGGCCAACGTCCTGACTTTC.

The rearrangement links TRBV28 to TRBJ1-1; D remains unclear. CDR3 size: 13 residues. Trimming pared 7 bases from V and 5 bases from J, leaving 14 bases between. Germline-derived CDR1 and CDR2 are MDHEN and SYDVKM. CDR3 sequence reads: CASMKYRGTEAFF. CDR3 in DNA: TGTGCCAGCATGAAGTACCGGGGAACTGAAGCTTTCTTT.

The chain recombines TRBV6-4 with TRBJ2-1, with TRBD1 matching over 7 bases. The CDR3 is 16 residues long. V lost 0 bases to trimming and J lost 8 bases; unmatched junction nucleotides: 10. CDR1 and CDR2 from the germline V gene are MRHNA and SNTAGT. The CDR3 sequence is CASSDSWTGGRDEQFF. The CDR3, as DNA: TGTGCCAGCAGTGACTCGTGGACAGGTGGTAGGGATGAGCAGTTCTTC.

DNA for the CDR3: TGCGCCAGCAGCTCCGGGACTAGCGGGGATCCCTACGAGCAGTACTTC. Translated: CASSSGTSGDPYEQYF. The chain carries TRBV5-1 and TRBJ2-7; TRBD2 matches 13 bases. The junction had 5 bases not matched to a gene; V was cut back by 3 bases and J by 2 bases. The CDR3 has 16 residues. Germline V CDR1 and CDR2: SGHRS, YFSETQ.

The chain recombines TRBV9 with TRBJ1-6, with TRBD1 identical over 9 bases. The trim removed 0 bases at V and 10 bases at J, leaving 8 bases unmatched. The length of the CDR3 is 16 residues. Germline values: CDR1 SGDLS, CDR2 YYNGEE. The CDR3 sequence is CASSVDAQGARSPLHF. The CDR3, as DNA: TGTGCCAGCAGCGTAGATGCACAGGGGGCACGGTCACCCCTCCACTTT.

J is TRBJ2-1 and V is TRBV14, with 16 bases lining up with TRBD2. The CDR3 is 17 residues long. Germline V gene lookup returns CDR1 SGHDN and CDR2 FVKESK. After removal of 3 bases from V and 9 bases from J, the junction contained 8 bases not matched to a gene. CDR3 loop: CASSQIAGTSGRGEQFF. The CDR3 coding sequence is TGTGCCAGCAGCCAGATCGCCGGGACTAGCGGGAGGGGTGAGCAGTTCTTC.

Here the CDR3 DNA reads TGTGCCAGCACCCGTAGCTCTGGAAACACCATATATTTT. This gives the protein CASTRSSGNTIYF. V is TRBV2 and J is TRBJ1-3; D is uncertain. This CDR3 has 13 residues. Germline-derived CDR1 and CDR2 are SNHLY and FYNNEI. Trimming took off 7 bases at V and 0 bases at J, with 7 bases between the two ends.